What follows are 17 T cell receptor beta chains derived from one specimen sequenced in a study of blood T cell repertoires in COVID-19. Assay used: immunoSEQ multiplex PCR; TCRdb lists only in-frame clones, some missing. Here the sample spans 40,000 to 55,000 clones, over 75% being singletons. The sample consisted of peripheral blood. The source is a human donor in a cohort sampled during active COVID-19.

The rearrangement links TRBV19 to TRBJ2-3, with D perhaps matching TRBD2 (6 bases). Deletions cut 4 bases from V and 9 bases from J, with 11 bases between. Germline CDR1 is LNHDA and CDR2 is SQIVND (reference sequence). CDR3 length equals 12 residues. CDR3 protein: CASSTGSGTQYF. The CDR3 nucleotides read TGTGCCAGTAGTACCGGGAGCGGAACGCAGTATTTT.

This clone appeared a few times. The CDR3 is CSVNQGGGEKLFF. CDR3 DNA: TGCAGCGTCAATCAGGGAGGCGGTGAAAAACTGTTTTTT. V is TRBV29-1 and J is TRBJ1-4, with D possibly being TRBD1 (5 bases). The CDR3 runs to 13 residues. Per germline, CDR1 SQVTM and CDR2 ANQGSEA. V gave up 6 bases and J gave up 7 bases, with 15 bases separating them.

In this sample, this clone turned up a few times. The sample carries other DNA sequences with the same CDR3. The chain is built from TRBV12-3 or TRBV12-4 and TRBJ2-5; D not certain. There are 13 residues in the CDR3. V was cut by 5 bases and J by 2 bases, with 9 bases left in between. The CDR3 DNA follows: TGTGCCAGCAGTCAGACATCTCAAGAGACCCAGTACTTC. This sequence encodes CASSQTSQETQYF.

This clone was found a few times. The rearrangement uses TRBV24-1 and TRBJ2-7, with TRBD2 matching 10 bases. V shed 4 bases and J 5 bases; nucleotides not matched to a gene: 10. CDR1 and CDR2 (germline): KGHDR, SFDVKD. This CDR3 contains 16 residues. CDR3 sequence (DNA): TGTGCCACCAGTGACCCCAGCGGGAGGGCAGGCAACGAGCAGTACTTC. Amino acid sequence: CATSDPSGRAGNEQYF.

The chain couples TRBV7-3 to TRBJ2-1; 11 bases match TRBD2. Germline V gives CDR1 SGHTA, CDR2 FQGTGA. V lost 0 bases and J lost 13; bases outside the gene matches: 2. The CDR3 runs 13 residues. CDR3 amino acids: CASSLTLAGDQFF. In DNA, the CDR3 is TGTGCCAGCAGCTTAACACTAGCGGGAGACCAGTTCTTC.

V and J are TRBV30 and TRBJ2-7, with 7 positions matching TRBD1. The CDR3 consists of 14 residues. Germline V gives CDR1 GTSNPN, CDR2 SVGIG (reference sequence). J lost 2 bases, V lost 2 bases, and 6 bases had no gene match. CDR3 nucleotides: TGTGCCTGGAGTTGGGTCAGGGGGACCTACGAGCAGTACTTC. This codes for CAWSWVRGTYEQYF.

The chain uses TRBV5-1 and TRBJ1-1; D is unresolved. CDR1 is SGHRS, CDR2 YFSETQ, per germline. Trimming pared 0 bases from V and 1 base from J, leaving 7 bases between. CDR3 length: 14 residues. The CDR3 loop is CASSLEAGNTEAFF. The CDR3 nucleotides read TGCGCCAGCAGCTTGGAAGCCGGGAACACTGAAGCTTTCTTT.

This clone came up once. The chain links TRBV6-6 to TRBJ2-6, with TRBD1 matching over 12 bases. Looked up from germline, CDR1 is MNHNY and CDR2 is SVGAGI (reference sequence). The CDR3 sequence is 19 residues long. J lost 0 bases, V lost 5 bases, and 8 bases had no gene match. CDR3 sequence (DNA): TGTGCCAGCAGTCCCCCCGGGACAGGGGGCTCCTCTGGGGCCAACGTCCTGACTTTC. It specifies CASSPPGTGGSSGANVLTF.

The rearrangement links TRBV18 to TRBJ2-7; D might be TRBD1 (5 bases). Trimming took 2 bases from V and 3 from J, leaving 17 bases between them. The V gene's germline CDR1 is KGHSH and CDR2 LQKENI. The CDR3 extends over 16 amino acids. CDR3 region: CASSPRGGADLYEQYF. The CDR3 DNA sequence: TGTGCCAGCTCACCAAGGGGCGGTGCAGATCTCTACGAGCAGTACTTC.

This clone has only a few counts. V usage is TRBV4-3 and J usage is TRBJ1-2, with a weak D call TRBD1 (5 bases). Trimming took off 0 bases at V and 5 bases at J, with 10 bases between the two ends. The CDR3 loop spans 14 amino acids. Germline CDR1 and CDR2: LGHNA and YSLEER. As DNA, the CDR3 is TGCGCCAGCAGCCAAGACAGGGAGGGTTATGGCTACACCTTC. Protein product: CASSQDREGYGYTF.

The chain recombines TRBV14 with TRBJ2-4, with D unclear. Looked up from germline, CDR1 is SGHDN and CDR2 is FVKESK. V lost 1 base, J lost 14 bases, and 12 bases lay in between. The CDR3 has 12 residues. Here the CDR3 DNA reads TGTGCCAGCAGCCAAGGAACTAACATAAAGTACTTC. Translation gives CASSQGTNIKYF. The complete variable domain, with remaining parts taken from reference TRBV14 and TRBJ2-4, reads EAGVTQFPSHSVIEKGQTVTLRCDPISGHDNLYWYRRVMGKEIKFLLHFVKESKQDESGMPNNRFLAERTGGTYSTLKVQPAELEDSGVYFCASSQGTNIKYFGAGTRLSVL.

J is TRBJ1-1 and V is TRBV9; tentatively, D is TRBD1 (6 bases). CDR1 and CDR2 (germline): SGDLS, YYNGEE. CDR3 length equals 16 residues. V gave up 4 bases and J gave up 0 bases, with 16 bases separating them. CDR3 sequence (DNA): TGTGCCAGCAGCCCGAGGCTTGGGGACATGAACACTGAAGCTTTCTTT. Translating gives CASSPRLGDMNTEAFF.

J is TRBJ2-4 and V is TRBV4-2, with 9 bases aligning to TRBD1. Germline loops: CDR1 LGHNA, CDR2 YNFKEQ. V dropped 2 bases and J dropped 6; count of bases not matched to a gene: 2. The CDR3 has 14 residues. This chain's CDR3 is CASSQLTGGNIQYF. The CDR3 coding sequence is TGTGCCAGCAGCCAACTGACAGGGGGAAACATTCAGTACTTC.

V and J are TRBV6-2 or TRBV6-3 and TRBJ2-7, with 10 bases matching TRBD2. The germline CDR1 and CDR2 sequences are MNHEY and SVGEGT. Trimming at V came to 5 bases and at J to 11 bases, leaving 6 bases not matched to a gene. The CDR3 totals 12 residues. In DNA form, the CDR3 reads TGTGCCAGCAGTGACCTAGCGGGAGACGAGTACTTC. Encoded protein: CASSDLAGDEYF.

The genes are TRBV5-1 and TRBJ1-1; D might be TRBD1 (5 bases). Germline V CDR1 and CDR2: SGHRS, YFSETQ. The CDR3 totals 13 residues. V was pared by 0 bases and J by 10 bases, with 13 bases between. Here the CDR3 DNA reads TGCGCCAGCAGCTTGGCCGGCGTCCAGGGAGCTTTCTTT. It is translated as CASSLAGVQGAFF.

Only a few counts were recorded for this clone. The V gene is TRBV7-6, the J gene TRBJ2-3; D gene ambiguous. V dropped 1 base and J dropped 1 base, with 12 bases sitting between them. Germline-derived CDR1 and CDR2 are SGHVS and FNYEAQ. The CDR3 sequence is 16 residues long. The CDR3 DNA follows: TGTGCCAGCAGCTTAGTAGCCGCTCGAGGCACAGATACGCAGTATTTT. This gives the protein CASSLVAARGTDTQYF.

The chain employs TRBV28 and TRBJ1-5; tentative D call: TRBD1 (5 bases). CDR1 is MDHEN and CDR2 is SYDVKM in the germline V gene. Trimming pared 3 bases from V and 1 base from J, leaving 10 bases between. The CDR3 covers 15 residues. The chain's CDR3 is CASSFGGGSNQPQHF. DNA of the CDR3: TGTGCCAGCAGTTTCGGGGGAGGGAGCAATCAGCCCCAGCATTTT.